The entry below gives a single T cell receptor (beta chain) sequence along with its context. Its antigen is not known. These data originate in a study of tissue T cells after allogeneic stem cell transplantation. Overall study results and limits: Only a limited share of tissue TCRs appeared in blood or spleen. Anatomically similar tissues had similar TCR repertoires within each patient. Across patients, clones rarely overlapped, yet motif clusters were shared tissue-specifically.

TCRdb's table, derived via immunoSEQ multiplex PCR, lists solely in-frame clones and lacks some. Of 20,000 to 25,000 clones listed, roughly 70% are singletons. The TCR was taken from a female donor of 60 years or more with lung cancer. This sample comprised tissue from the ileum, obtained at autopsy.

CDR3: CASSTRTDDSNYGYTF. As DNA, the CDR3 is TGTGCCAGCAGCACCCGGACGGACGACTCTAACTATGGCTACACCTTC. V is TRBV5-6 and J is TRBJ1-2, with D uncertain. V was trimmed by 4 bases and J by 0 bases, leaving 16 bases between them. CDR1 is SGHDT, CDR2 YYEEEE, per germline. The CDR3 consists of 16 residues.